This T cell receptor beta chain is drawn from a study of T-cell reconstitution after alpha-beta-depleted transplantation in children. General study findings and limits: In patients about two months after transplant, alpha-beta T cells reportedly arose from several hundred expanded graft clones. After one year, T-cell counts and TCRbeta diversity mostly came from new T cells.

This clonotype was seen repeatedly, ten times or more. Its cognate antigen is unknown. The authors prepared the TCRbeta library with unique molecular identifiers. TCRdb re-called the PCR reads with MiXCR, one entry per CDR3 protein. The sample lists around 190,000 distinct CDR3 sequences, approximately 7% occurring once. The CDR3 length is 14 residues. The germline V gene encodes CDR1 SNHLY and CDR2 FYNNEI. With 11 bases removed from V and 0 bases from J, the gap between germline ends came to 13 bases. Sequencing used PBMCs, obtained before TCRalphabeta/CD19-depleted stem cell transplant. The sequence was collected from a boy between 2 and 10 years old with acute lymphoblastic leukemia, due to receive a stem cell transplant. This sequence joins TRBV2 and TRBJ2-2; a possible D gene is TRBD1 (5 bases). CDR3 protein: CASTQGANTGELFF. The CDR3, as DNA: TGTGCCTCGACGCAAGGGGCGAACACCGGGGAGCTGTTTTTT.